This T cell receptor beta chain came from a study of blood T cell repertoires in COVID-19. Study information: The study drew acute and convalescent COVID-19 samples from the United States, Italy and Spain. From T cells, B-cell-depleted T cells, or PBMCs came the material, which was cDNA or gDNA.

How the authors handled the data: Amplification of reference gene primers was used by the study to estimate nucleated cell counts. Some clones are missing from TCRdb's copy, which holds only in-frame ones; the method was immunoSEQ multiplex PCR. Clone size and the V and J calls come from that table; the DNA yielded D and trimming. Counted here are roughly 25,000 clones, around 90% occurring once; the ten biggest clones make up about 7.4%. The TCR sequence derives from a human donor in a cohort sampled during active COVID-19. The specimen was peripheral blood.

The CDR3 bases are TGTGCCAGCAGCTTGAAGGGGGTAGGGTACGCAGATACGCAGTATTTT. It specifies CASSLKGVGYADTQYF. This chain joins TRBV5-6 and TRBJ2-3, with a possible D match to TRBD1 (6 bases). The CDR3 length is 16 residues. Trimming pared 1 base from V and 4 bases from J, leaving 16 bases between. Germline CDR1 and CDR2: SGHDT and YYEEEE.